This entry describes one TCR beta chain. Its matching antigen is unknown. These data belong to a study of CD8+CD57+ T cells in acquired aplastic anemia. On the study more broadly: Mean yield of DNA from sorted CD4+ and CD8+ cells was approximately 3 ug.

Per the germline V gene, CDR1 is SGHNT and CDR2 is YYREEE (reference sequence). V shed 2 bases, J shed 1 base, and the junction held 2 bases outside the gene matches. The CDR3 is made up of 15 amino acids. General study findings and limits: The study identified almost 30 CD8+ CDR3 sequences shared by patients and controls. No significant difference in CD8+ Simpson's diversity was found between patients and controls.

It was patients with CD8+CD57+ cell expansion by flow cytometry who were chosen for sequencing. Patients had not yet gotten any therapy when their blood was taken for sampling. Profiles of TCR beta VDJ and CDR3 were generated from a genomic DNA template. Each CDR3 protein gets one entry after TCRdb re-called the reads with MiXCR. The table shows 150,000 or so distinct CDR3 sequences, with 40% to 55% occurring only once. This chain uses TRBV5-4 with TRBJ2-2, with 7 nucleotides matching TRBD2. The receptor comes from a human donor with aplastic anemia. Sequenced material: sorted CD4+, CD8+, or CD8+CD57+ T cells (not recorded which) from PBMCs. This chain's CDR3 is CASSFPSGNTGELFF. Written as DNA, the CDR3 is TGTGCCAGCAGCTTTCCTAGCGGGAACACCGGGGAGCTGTTTTTT.